Presented here are 10 T cell receptor beta chains from one specimen sequenced in a study of brain T cells in children with intractable seizures. Repertoires were generated with immunoSEQ multiplex PCR, while TCRdb's copy carries only in-frame clones and drops some. Of 110,000 or so clones in the sample, roughly 94% were seen once. Sample: peripheral blood, taken at surgery. The source of these receptors is a boy under two years old with hemimegalencephaly and intractable seizures.

The V and J genes are TRBV28 and TRBJ2-3; 11 positions match TRBD2. Trimming took 11 bases from V and 2 from J; bases not matched to a gene: 3. The germline gives CDR1 MDHEN, CDR2 SYDVKM. There are 13 residues in the CDR3. The CDR3 protein is CAGGLADTDTQYF. The CDR3 DNA reads as TGTGCCGGGGGACTAGCGGACACAGATACGCAGTATTTT.

The genes are TRBV11-2 and TRBJ2-3; D perhaps matches TRBD2 (5 bases). V dropped 1 base and J dropped 5 bases, with 13 bases sitting between them. CDR1 and CDR2 from the germline V gene are SGHAT and FQNNGV. The length of the CDR3 is 15 residues. The CDR3 coding sequence is TGTGCCAGCAGCTTAGTTTCGCGGGTGGGAGATACGCAGTATTTT. It specifies CASSLVSRVGDTQYF. The complete variable domain, with remaining parts taken from reference TRBV11-2 and TRBJ2-3, reads EAGVAQSPRYKIIEKRQSVAFWCNPISGHATLYWYQQILGQGPKLLIQFQNNGVVDDSQLPKDRFSAERLKGVDSTLKIQPAKLEDSAVYLCASSLVSRVGDTQYFGPGTRLTVL.

The chain couples TRBV3-1 (or the pseudogene TRBV3-2) to TRBJ1-3; D possibly corresponds to TRBD1 (6 bases). This CDR3 spans 16 amino acids. Germline V gene data show CDR1 as LGHDT and CDR2 as YNNKEL (reference sequence). Trimming shortened V by 2 bases and J by 2 bases, and 13 bases separated the two germline ends. The CDR3 here is CASSQQQGLAGNTIYF. In DNA form, the CDR3 reads TGTGCCAGCAGCCAACAACAGGGACTTGCTGGAAACACCATATATTTT.

J is TRBJ2-7 and V is TRBV30; TRBD1 matches 7 bases. V lost 2 bases, J lost 2 bases, and 3 bases stayed unmatched. Germline CDR1 and CDR2: GTSNPN and SVGIG (reference sequence). The CDR3 contains 13 residues. DNA of the CDR3: TGTGCCTGGAGTTTCGACAGGGCCTACGAGCAGTACTTC. Its protein is CAWSFDRAYEQYF.

The genes are TRBV10-3 and TRBJ2-7; TRBD2 matches 10 bases. With 0 bases clipped from V and 1 base from J, the junction kept 3 bases outside the gene matches. The CDR3 is 16 amino acids. Germline V gene data show CDR1 as ENHRY and CDR2 as SYGVKD. In DNA, the CDR3 is TGTGCCATCAGTGAGTCTAGCGGGAGGAAGTCCTACGAGCAGTACTTC. Translation gives CAISESSGRKSYEQYF.

The chain joins TRBV6-1 to TRBJ2-7; 8 bases line up with TRBD2. Germline CDR1 and CDR2: MNHNS and SASEGT. CDR3 length: 17 amino acids. V dropped 3 bases and J dropped 0; count of bases not matched to a gene: 10. The CDR3 loop reads CASSEALAALSSYEQYF. CDR3 DNA: TGTGCCAGCAGTGAGGCACTAGCGGCCCTGAGCTCCTACGAGCAGTACTTC.

This sequence joins TRBV28 and TRBJ2-7; D remains unclear. V dropped 2 bases and J dropped 4 bases, with 3 bases sitting between them. The CDR3 extends over 11 amino acids. Germline values: CDR1 MDHEN, CDR2 SYDVKM. CDR3 region: CASSLTYEQYF. Here the CDR3 DNA reads TGTGCCAGCAGTTTAACATACGAGCAGTACTTC. Combining the CDR3 with reference TRBV28 and TRBJ2-7 gives the whole variable domain DVKVTQSSRYLVKRTGEKVFLECVQDMDHENMFWYRQDPGLGLRLIYFSYDVKMKEKGDIPEGYSVSREKKERFSLILESASTNQTSMYLCASSLTYEQYFGPGTRLTVT.

The chain recombines TRBV10-3 with TRBJ2-3; D is undetermined. This CDR3 region has 14 residues. Trimming took off 0 bases at V and 4 bases at J, with 8 bases between the two ends. Germline V CDR1 and CDR2: ENHRY, SYGVKD. CDR3 loop: CAISESGSADTQYF. The CDR3 DNA reads TGTGCCATCAGTGAGTCGGGTAGTGCAGATACGCAGTATTTT.

CDR3 sequence (DNA): TGCGCCAGCAGCTTGTGGAGCGGGAGGGCCTACAATGAGCAGTTCTTC. It specifies CASSLWSGRAYNEQFF. The chain couples TRBV5-1 to TRBJ2-1; 10 bases are a match to TRBD2. Looked up from germline, CDR1 is SGHRS and CDR2 is YFSETQ. The CDR3 covers 16 residues. Losses at the gene ends were 1 base for V and 2 bases for J; bases not matched to a gene: 3.

The CDR3: CASREVSNQPQHF. The CDR3 nucleotides read TGTGCCAGCAGGGAGGTTAGCAATCAGCCCCAGCATTTT. V usage is TRBV28 and J usage is TRBJ1-5; D is undetermined. With 6 bases removed from V and 0 bases from J, the gap between germline ends came to 6 bases. Looked up from germline, CDR1 is MDHEN and CDR2 is SYDVKM. This CDR3 contains 13 residues.